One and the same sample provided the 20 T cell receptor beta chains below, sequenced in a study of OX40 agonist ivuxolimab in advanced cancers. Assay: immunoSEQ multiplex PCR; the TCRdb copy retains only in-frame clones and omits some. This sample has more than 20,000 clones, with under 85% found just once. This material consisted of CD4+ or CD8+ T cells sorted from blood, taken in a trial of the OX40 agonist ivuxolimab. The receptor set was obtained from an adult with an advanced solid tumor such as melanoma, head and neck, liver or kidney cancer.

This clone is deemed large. CDR3 sequence: CASSYRMANEYPQHF. The CDR3 nucleotides are TGTGCCAGCAGCTACCGGATGGCCAACGAATATCCCCAGCATTTT. The chain joins TRBV5-5 to TRBJ1-5; D not resolved. CDR3 length: 15 residues. The V gene's germline CDR1 is SGHKS and CDR2 YYEKEE (reference sequence). Trimming removed 3 bases at V and 10 bases at J, with 20 bases between.

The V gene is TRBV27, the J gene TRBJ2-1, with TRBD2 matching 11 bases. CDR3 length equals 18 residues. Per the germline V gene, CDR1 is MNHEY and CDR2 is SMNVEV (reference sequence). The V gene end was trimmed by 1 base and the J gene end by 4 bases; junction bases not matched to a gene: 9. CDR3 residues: CASSLLGPGLADYNEQFF. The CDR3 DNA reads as TGTGCCAGCAGTTTATTGGGACCGGGACTAGCGGATTACAATGAGCAGTTCTTC.

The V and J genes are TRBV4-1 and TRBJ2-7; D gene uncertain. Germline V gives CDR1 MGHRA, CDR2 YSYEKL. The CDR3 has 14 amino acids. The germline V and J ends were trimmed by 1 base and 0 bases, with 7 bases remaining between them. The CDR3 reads CASSQGGSSYEQYF. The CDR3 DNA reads TGCGCCAGCAGCCAAGGGGGAAGCTCCTACGAGCAGTACTTC.

CDR3 amino acids: CASSKDGGSAQETQYF. The CDR3 DNA reads TGTGCCAGCAGCAAAGACGGGGGGTCGGCCCAAGAGACCCAGTACTTC. The chain joins TRBV21-1 to TRBJ2-5; the table's D call of TRBD2 was not tested on the DNA. TRBV21-1 is listed as a pseudogene. The CDR3 is made up of 16 amino acids.

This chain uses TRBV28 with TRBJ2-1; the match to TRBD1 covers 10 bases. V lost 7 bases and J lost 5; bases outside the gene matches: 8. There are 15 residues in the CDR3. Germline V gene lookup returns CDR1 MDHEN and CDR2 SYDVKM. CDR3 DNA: TGTGCCAGCACCACACCCGGGACAGGGGACAATGAGCAGTTCTTC. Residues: CASTTPGTGDNEQFF.

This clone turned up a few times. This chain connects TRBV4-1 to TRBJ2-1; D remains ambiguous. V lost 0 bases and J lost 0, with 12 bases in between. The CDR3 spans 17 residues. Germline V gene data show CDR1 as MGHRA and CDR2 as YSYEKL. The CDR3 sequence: CASSQDPPGSSYNEQFF. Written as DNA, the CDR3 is TGCGCCAGCAGCCAAGATCCCCCGGGCTCCTCCTACAATGAGCAGTTCTTC.

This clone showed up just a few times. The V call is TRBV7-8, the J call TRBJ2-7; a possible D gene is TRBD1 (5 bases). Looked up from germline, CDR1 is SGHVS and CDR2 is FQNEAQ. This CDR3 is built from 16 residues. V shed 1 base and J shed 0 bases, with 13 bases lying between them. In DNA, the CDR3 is TGTGCCAGCAGCTTAGAAGTGGGGCAGGGCTCCTACGAGCAGTACTTC. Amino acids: CASSLEVGQGSYEQYF.

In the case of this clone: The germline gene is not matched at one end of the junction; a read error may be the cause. CDR3 nucleotides: TGTGCCAGCAGCTTACTGCCAGCGGGAGCATACGAGCAGTACTTC. This translates into CASSLLPAGAYEQYF. V is TRBV4-1 and J is TRBJ2-7, with 8 bases matching TRBD2. CDR1 MGHRA and CDR2 YSYEKL come from the germline V gene. The CDR3 sequence is 15 residues long.

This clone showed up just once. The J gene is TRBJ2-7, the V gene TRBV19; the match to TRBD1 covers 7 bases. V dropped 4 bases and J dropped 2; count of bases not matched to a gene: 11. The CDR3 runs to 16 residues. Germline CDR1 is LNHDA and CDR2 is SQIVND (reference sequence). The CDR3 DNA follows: TGTGCCAGTAGTAGCTATGACAGGGATCTTACCTACGAGCAGTACTTC. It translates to CASSSYDRDLTYEQYF.

The CDR3 is CASSLAKHGLVTDTQYF. In DNA form, the CDR3 reads TGCGCCAGCAGCTTGGCCAAACACGGGCTGGTCACAGATACGCAGTATTTT. This chain uses TRBV5-1 with TRBJ2-3, with no clear D. V shed 0 bases and J shed 2 bases, with 16 bases lying between them. The CDR3 contains 17 residues. From germline, CDR1 is SGHRS and CDR2 YFSETQ. The full variable domain, with the rest looked up from reference TRBV5-1 and TRBJ2-3, is KAGVTQTPRYLIKTRGQQVTLSCSPISGHRSVSWYQQTPGQGLQFLFEYFSETQRNKGNFPGRFSGRQFSNSRSEMNVSTLELGDSALYLCASSLAKHGLVTDTQYFGPGTRLTVL.

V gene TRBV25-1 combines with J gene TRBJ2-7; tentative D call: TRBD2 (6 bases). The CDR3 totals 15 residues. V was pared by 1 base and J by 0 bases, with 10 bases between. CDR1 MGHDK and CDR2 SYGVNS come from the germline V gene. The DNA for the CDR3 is TGTGCCAGCAGTGAATCCCCGACTAGCTCCTACGAGCAGTACTTC. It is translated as CASSESPTSSYEQYF.

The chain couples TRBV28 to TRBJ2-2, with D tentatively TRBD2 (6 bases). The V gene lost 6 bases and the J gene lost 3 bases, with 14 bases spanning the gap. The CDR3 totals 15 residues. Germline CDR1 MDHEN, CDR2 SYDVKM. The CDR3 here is CASRGTSRYTGELFF. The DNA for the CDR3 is TGTGCCAGCAGGGGGACTTCCAGGTACACCGGGGAGCTGTTTTTT.

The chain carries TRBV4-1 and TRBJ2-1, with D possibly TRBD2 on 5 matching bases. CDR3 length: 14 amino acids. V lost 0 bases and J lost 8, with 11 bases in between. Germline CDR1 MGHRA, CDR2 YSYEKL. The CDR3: CASSQEIRGDEQFF. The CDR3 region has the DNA TGCGCCAGCAGCCAAGAGATACGGGGAGATGAGCAGTTCTTC.

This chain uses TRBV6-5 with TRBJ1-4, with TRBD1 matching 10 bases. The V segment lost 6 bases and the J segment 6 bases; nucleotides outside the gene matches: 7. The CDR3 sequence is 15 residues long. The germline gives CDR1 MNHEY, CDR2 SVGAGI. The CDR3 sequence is CASSTGQGGYEKLFF. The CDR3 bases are TGTGCCAGCAGCACAGGACAGGGGGGGTATGAAAAACTGTTTTTT.

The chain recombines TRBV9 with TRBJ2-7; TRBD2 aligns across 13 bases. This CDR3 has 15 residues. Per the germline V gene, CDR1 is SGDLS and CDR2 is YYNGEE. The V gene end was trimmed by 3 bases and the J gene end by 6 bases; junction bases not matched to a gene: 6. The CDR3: CASSDPTSGRPEQYF. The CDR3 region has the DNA TGTGCCAGCAGCGATCCGACTAGCGGGAGGCCCGAGCAGTACTTC.

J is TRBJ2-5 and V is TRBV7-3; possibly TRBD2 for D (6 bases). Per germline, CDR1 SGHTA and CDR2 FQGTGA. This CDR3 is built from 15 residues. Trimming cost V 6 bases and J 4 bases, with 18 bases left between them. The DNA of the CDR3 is TGTGCCAGCAGTCAACGGGGAGGAGTAGGAGAGACCCAGTACTTC. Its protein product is CASSQRGGVGETQYF.

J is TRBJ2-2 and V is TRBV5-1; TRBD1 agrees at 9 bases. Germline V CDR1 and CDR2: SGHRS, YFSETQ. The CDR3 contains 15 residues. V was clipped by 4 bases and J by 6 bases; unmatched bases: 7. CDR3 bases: TGCGCCAGCAGCCCCGGGACAGGGTTGTCCGGGGAGCTGTTTTTT. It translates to CASSPGTGLSGELFF.

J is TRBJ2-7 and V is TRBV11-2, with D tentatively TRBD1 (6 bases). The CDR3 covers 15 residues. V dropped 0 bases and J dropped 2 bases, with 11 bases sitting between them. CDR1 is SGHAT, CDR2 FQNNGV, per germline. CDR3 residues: CASSLERTVTYEQYF. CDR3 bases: TGTGCCAGCAGCTTAGAGCGGACAGTTACCTACGAGCAGTACTTC.

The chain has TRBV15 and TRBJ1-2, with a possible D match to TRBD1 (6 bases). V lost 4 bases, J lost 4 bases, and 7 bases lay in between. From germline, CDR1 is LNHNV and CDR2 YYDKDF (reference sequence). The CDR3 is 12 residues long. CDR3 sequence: CATSTDSYGYTF. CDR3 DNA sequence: TGTGCCACCAGCACGGACAGCTATGGCTACACCTTC.

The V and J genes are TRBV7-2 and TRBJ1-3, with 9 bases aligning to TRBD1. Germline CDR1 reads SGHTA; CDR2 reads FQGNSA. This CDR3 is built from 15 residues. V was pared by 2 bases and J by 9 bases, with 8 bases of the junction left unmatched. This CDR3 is CASSLNDRDRATIYF. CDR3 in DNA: TGTGCCAGCAGCTTAAACGACAGGGACAGGGCCACCATATATTTT.